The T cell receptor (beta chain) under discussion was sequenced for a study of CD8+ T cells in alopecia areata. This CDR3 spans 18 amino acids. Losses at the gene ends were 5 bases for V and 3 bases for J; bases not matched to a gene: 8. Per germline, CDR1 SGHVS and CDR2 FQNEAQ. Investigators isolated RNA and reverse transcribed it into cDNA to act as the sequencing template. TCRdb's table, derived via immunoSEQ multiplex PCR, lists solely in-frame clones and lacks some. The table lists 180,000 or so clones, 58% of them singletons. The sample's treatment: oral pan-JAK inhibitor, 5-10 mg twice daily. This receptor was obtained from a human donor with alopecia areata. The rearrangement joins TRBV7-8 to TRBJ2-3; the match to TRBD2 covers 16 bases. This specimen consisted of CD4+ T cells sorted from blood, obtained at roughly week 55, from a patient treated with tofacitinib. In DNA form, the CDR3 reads TGTGCCAGCAGCGAGGGACTAGCGGGGGGGAGGAGTACAGATACGCAGTATTTT. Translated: CASSEGLAGGRSTDTQYF.